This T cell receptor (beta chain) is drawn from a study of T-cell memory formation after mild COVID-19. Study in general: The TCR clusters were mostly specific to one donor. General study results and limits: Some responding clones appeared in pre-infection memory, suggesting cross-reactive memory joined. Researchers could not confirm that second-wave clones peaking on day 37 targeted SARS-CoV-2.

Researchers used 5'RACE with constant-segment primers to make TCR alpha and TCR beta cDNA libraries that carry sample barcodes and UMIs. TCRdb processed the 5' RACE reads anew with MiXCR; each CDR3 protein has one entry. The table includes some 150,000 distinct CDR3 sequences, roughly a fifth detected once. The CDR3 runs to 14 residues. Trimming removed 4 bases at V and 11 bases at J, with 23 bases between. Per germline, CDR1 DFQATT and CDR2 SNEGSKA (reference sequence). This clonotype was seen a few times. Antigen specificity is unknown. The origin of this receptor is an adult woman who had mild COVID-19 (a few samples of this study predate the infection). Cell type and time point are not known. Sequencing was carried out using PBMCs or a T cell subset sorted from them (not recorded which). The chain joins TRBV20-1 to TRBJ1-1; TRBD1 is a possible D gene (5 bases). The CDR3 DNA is TGCAGTGCTAAGGAGGGGAGGTCCCCCGTTACCGCTTTCTTT. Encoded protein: CSAKEGRSPVTAFF.